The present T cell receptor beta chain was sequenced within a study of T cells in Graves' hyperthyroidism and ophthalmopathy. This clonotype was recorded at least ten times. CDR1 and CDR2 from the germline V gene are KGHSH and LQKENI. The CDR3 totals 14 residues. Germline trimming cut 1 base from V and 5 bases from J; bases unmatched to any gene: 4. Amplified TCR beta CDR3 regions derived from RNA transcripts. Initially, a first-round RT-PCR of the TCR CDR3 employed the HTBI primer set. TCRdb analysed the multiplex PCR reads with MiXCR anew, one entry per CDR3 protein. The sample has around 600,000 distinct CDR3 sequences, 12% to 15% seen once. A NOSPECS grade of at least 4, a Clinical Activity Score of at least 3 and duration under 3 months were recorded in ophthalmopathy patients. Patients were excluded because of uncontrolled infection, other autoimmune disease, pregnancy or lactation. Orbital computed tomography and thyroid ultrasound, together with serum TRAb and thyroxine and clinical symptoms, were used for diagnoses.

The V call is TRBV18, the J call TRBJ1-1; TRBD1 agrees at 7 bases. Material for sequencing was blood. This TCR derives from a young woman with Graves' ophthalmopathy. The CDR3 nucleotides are TGTGCCAGCTCACCACAGAGGGGGCAGACTGAAGCTTTCTTT. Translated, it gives CASSPQRGQTEAFF.